This is a list of T cell receptor beta chains from one sample in a study of metastatic and nonmetastatic thyroid tumors. TCRdb re-called clones via MiXCR from the PCR reads. Of around 40,000 clones in the sample, roughly 14% were seen once. The sequenced sample was blood. All receptors derive from a female donor with papillary thyroid cancer or a benign thyroid nodule (not recorded which). Some clones in this sample may be carry-over from other donors' samples. Each CDR3 is given with its conserved first and last residue. Fields, in order: J gene, D gene, clone size, V gene, CDR3 protein, CDR3 DNA. D genes are given only for firm matches. The size entry is marked missing in some rows and otherwise reads once, few, many or a size class.

TRBJ1-3 - many TRBV6-1 CASSAGTGNTIYF TGTGCCAGCAGTGCAGGGACTGGAAACACCATATATTTT
TRBJ2-5 TRBD1 many TRBV30 CAWDRGRVETQYF TGTGCCTGGGACAGGGGGCGCGTAGAGACCCAGTACTTC
TRBJ1-1 TRBD1 few TRBV3-1 CASRRQGTDTEAFF TGTGCCAGCAGACGACAGGGGACAGACACTGAAGCTTTCTTT
TRBJ2-1 TRBD2 many TRBV9 CASSVPREAGIYNEQFF TGTGCCAGCAGCGTGCCTAGGGAAGCGGGGATATACAATGAGCAGTTCTTC
TRBJ2-1 TRBD2 many TRBV15 CATRGSAGLAGYNEQFF TGTGCCACCAGAGGGAGTGCGGGACTAGCGGGGTACAATGAGCAGTTCTTC
TRBJ2-7 TRBD1 - TRBV20-1 CSVPDRGSDYQYF TGCAGTGTCCCGGACAGGGGCAGCGACTATCAGTACTTC
TRBJ2-2 - - TRBV19 CASSGSEVTGELFF TGTGCCAGTAGTGGGAGTGAGGTCACCGGGGAGCTGTTTTTT
TRBJ2-2 - many TRBV7-2 CASSFRGPPGELFF TGTGCCAGCAGCTTTCGAGGCCCCCCCGGGGAGCTGTTTTTT
TRBJ1-1 - many TRBV28 CASSPGHPNTEAFF TGTGCCAGCAGCCCTGGACACCCTAACACTGAAGCTTTCTTT
TRBJ1-1 TRBD1 once TRBV28 CARSWTGFEAFF TGTGCAAGGAGTTGGACAGGGTTTGAAGCTTTCTTT
TRBJ1-3 - many TRBV6-1 CASKRAWESGNTIYF TGTGCCAGCAAGAGGGCATGGGAATCTGGAAACACCATATATTTT
TRBJ1-6 TRBD1 many TRBV28 CASSLTGGSPLHF TGTGCCAGCAGCCTGACAGGGGGCTCACCCCTCCACTTT
TRBJ1-1 - many TRBV20-1 CSARRAGTNTEAFF TGCAGTGCTAGAAGGGCGGGTACCAACACTGAAGCTTTCTTT
TRBJ1-2 - many TRBV5-1 CASSLVSGALNYGYTF TGCGCCAGCAGCTTGGTGTCAGGGGCCCTCAACTATGGCTACACCTTC
TRBJ2-1 TRBD2 - TRBV2 CASRWTSENFNEHFF TGTGCCAGTAGATGGACTAGCGAAAACTTCAATGAGCATTTCTTC
TRBJ1-1 - few TRBV20-1 CSARGGGGRRDPILNTEAFF TGCAGTGCTAGAGGAGGTGGGGGACGACGAGACCCTATCCTGAACACTGAAGCTTTCTTT
TRBJ2-1 - many TRBV10-2 CASKGGFYNEQFF TGCGCCAGCAAGGGCGGGTTCTACAATGAGCAGTTCTTC
TRBJ1-5 - many TRBV20-1 CSATQGGNQPQHF TGCAGTGCTACTCAGGGAGGCAATCAGCCCCAGCATTTT
TRBJ2-1 TRBD2 few TRBV20-1 CSARVPERGLAEQFF TGCAGTGCTAGAGTCCCTGAGCGGGGCCTCGCTGAGCAGTTCTTC
TRBJ1-5 - many TRBV6-2/TRBV6-3 CASSSTGNQPQHF TGTGCCAGCAGTTCCACAGGGAATCAGCCCCAGCATTTT
TRBJ1-5 - many TRBV12-3/TRBV12-4 CASSLQDHQPQHF TGTGCCAGCAGTTTGCAAGATCATCAGCCCCAGCATTTT
TRBJ2-3 TRBD2 many TRBV18 CASSAWGGTDTQYF TGTGCCAGCTCAGCATGGGGAGGGACAGATACGCAGTATTTT
TRBJ1-2 TRBD1 medium-sized TRBV6-2/TRBV6-3 CASSYRTGQGAGYTF TGTGCCAGCAGTTATCGAACCGGACAGGGTGCTGGCTACACCTTC
TRBJ1-3 - many TRBV30 CAWSPGNGNTIYF TGTGCCTGGAGCCCGGGGAACGGAAACACCATATATTTT
TRBJ2-3 TRBD2 many TRBV7-9 CASSLMGTSGGTQYF TGCGCCAGCAGCTTAATGGGGACTAGCGGGGGGACGCAGTATTTT
TRBJ2-7 - - TRBV7-6 CASSLWGIDYSYEQYF TGTGCCAGCAGTTTATGGGGGATAGACTATTCCTACGAGCAGTACTTC
TRBJ1-5 - few TRBV2 CASRTEVTQPQHF TGTGCCAGCAGAACAGAGGTTACTCAGCCCCAGCATTTT
TRBJ2-1 - many TRBV20-1 CSASSLENRNEQFF TGCAGTGCTAGCTCACTAGAAAATAGGAATGAGCAGTTCTTC
TRBJ1-1 - many TRBV9 CASSVSPGPNTEAFF TGTGCCAGCAGCGTTTCCCCGGGGCCGAACACTGAAGCTTTCTTT